These 31 T cell receptor beta chains were all obtained from the same sample, sequenced in a study of CD8+CD57+ T cells in acquired aplastic anemia. For CDR3 and TCR beta VDJ profiling, genomic DNA was the template used. TCRdb reprocessed the reads via MiXCR and lists one record per CDR3 protein. The data show about 200,000 distinct CDR3 sequences, with around 32% seen just once and about 1.1% held by the top ten. The sequencing sample was made of sorted CD4+, CD8+, or CD8+CD57+ T cells (not recorded which) from PBMCs. The receptors here all came from a human donor in good health, serving as a control.

The chain is built from TRBV10-1 and TRBJ2-7, with a tentative D call TRBD1 (5 bases). V was cut by 5 bases and J by 3 bases, with 11 bases left in between. The CDR3 totals 13 residues. Germline CDR1 is WNHNN and CDR2 is SYGVQD (reference sequence). For the CDR3, the DNA is TGCGCCAGCAGTAACCAGGGTATCTACGAGCAGTACTTC. It is translated as CASSNQGIYEQYF.

The chain couples TRBV19 to TRBJ1-2; unclear D gene. Germline V gene lookup returns CDR1 LNHDA and CDR2 SQIVND (reference sequence). Trimming shortened V by 3 bases and J by 6 bases, and 8 bases separated the two germline ends. The length of the CDR3 is 12 residues. CDR3 sequence: CASSIRGDGYTF. The CDR3 bases are TGTGCCAGTAGTATCCGGGGAGATGGCTACACCTTC.

This clonotype was seen many times. The V and J genes are TRBV15 and TRBJ2-7; TRBD2 matches 7 bases. The CDR3 has 16 residues. V was pared by 1 base and J by 0 bases, with 6 bases of the junction left unmatched. Per germline, CDR1 LNHNV and CDR2 YYDKDF (reference sequence). CDR3 nucleotides: TGTGCCACCAGCAGAGGTTGGGGGGGGGGCTCCTACGAGCAGTACTTC. Protein: CATSRGWGGGSYEQYF.

On this clonotype itself: Germline and junction disagree at one end, which may indicate a read error. The chain employs TRBV4-1 and TRBJ1-4; tentative D call: TRBD1 (5 bases). The V gene's germline CDR1 is MGHRA and CDR2 YSYEKL. This CDR3 has 13 residues. The CDR3 is CASRGRTNGKLFF. DNA for the CDR3: TGCGCCAGCAGGGGACGGACGAATGGAAAACTGTTTTTT.

In regard to this clonotype: A junction boundary mismatches the germline segment, possibly from a read error. The V call is TRBV5-1, the J call TRBJ2-5; D possibly corresponds to TRBD1 (5 bases). CDR1 and CDR2 from the germline V gene are SGHRS and YFSETQ. There are 15 residues in the CDR3. CDR3 residues: CASSLEPRVKEPQYF. CDR3 DNA: TGCGCCAGCAGCTTGGAGCCCAGGGTTAAAGAGCCCCAGTACTTC.

The rearrangement uses TRBV5-1 and TRBJ1-1; the D is unclear. The germline V and J ends were trimmed by 5 bases and 2 bases, with 19 bases remaining between them. Germline assignment: CDR1 SGHRS and CDR2 YFSETQ. This CDR3 region has 16 residues. The CDR3 is CASRGTPSSFNTEAFF. As DNA, the CDR3 is TGCGCCAGCAGGGGTACGCCCTCATCCTTCAACACTGAAGCTTTCTTT.

CDR3 in amino acids: CATDRGGNYQPQHF. CDR3 in DNA: TGTGCCACCGACCGGGGAGGCAACTATCAGCCCCAGCATTTT. The chain has TRBV10-3 and TRBJ1-5; D remains ambiguous. The CDR3 loop spans 14 amino acids. CDR1 ENHRY and CDR2 SYGVKD come from the germline V gene. The V end lost 10 bases, the J end lost 5 bases, and 18 bases lay between the germline ends.

This clonotype was picked up many times. The chain employs TRBV19 and TRBJ2-7, with D possibly called TRBD1 or TRBD2 (6 bases each). The germline V and J ends were trimmed by 6 bases and 0 bases, with 15 bases remaining between them. The CDR3 is 15 residues long. CDR1 and CDR2 from the germline V gene are LNHDA and SQIVND (reference sequence). This CDR3 is CASRWGAHDSYEQYF. The CDR3 DNA follows: TGTGCCAGTAGGTGGGGGGCCCACGACTCCTACGAGCAGTACTTC.

Many counts were recorded for this clonotype. The V gene is TRBV20-1, the J gene TRBJ2-5, with 7 positions matching TRBD2. The CDR3 has 13 amino acids. The V segment lost 5 bases and the J segment 5 bases; nucleotides outside the gene matches: 8. Per germline, CDR1 DFQATT and CDR2 SNEGSKA (reference sequence). In DNA, the CDR3 is TGCAGTGCTTATAGCGGAGCGGGGGAGACCCAGTACTTC. This sequence encodes CSAYSGAGETQYF.

This clonotype was seen ten or more times. Its ends do not fully match the called genes, so a read error is possible. The chain carries TRBV7-9 and TRBJ1-2; TRBD1 agrees at 9 bases. CDR3 length: 13 residues. The germline gives CDR1 SEHNR, CDR2 FQNEAQ (reference sequence). CDR3 bases: TGTGCCAGCAGCTTCCGGGACAGGGATGGGTACACCTTC. Translating it yields CASSFRDRDGYTF. The full variable domain, its missing parts supplied by reference TRBV7-9 and TRBJ1-2, is DTGVSQNPRHKITKRGQNVTFRCDPISEHNRLYWYRQTLGQGPEFLTYFQNEAQLEKSRLLSDRFSAERPKGSFSTLEIQRTEQGDSAMYLCASSFRDRDGYTFGSGTRLTVV.

This clonotype was seen many times. Written as DNA, the CDR3 is TGTGCCAGCAAAGGACAGACCTACGAGCAGTACTTC. This translates into CASKGQTYEQYF. V gene TRBV6-5 combines with J gene TRBJ2-7, with D perhaps TRBD1 (6 bases). V was pared by 7 bases and J by 2 bases, with 9 bases between. Germline CDR1 is MNHEY and CDR2 is SVGAGI. The CDR3 runs 12 residues.

The chain's CDR3 is CASSRRLAGGAPTDTQYF. Here the CDR3 DNA reads TGCGCCAGCAGCCGACGGCTAGCGGGGGGCGCTCCTACAGATACGCAGTATTTT. The V call is TRBV5-1, the J call TRBJ2-3; 11 bases fit TRBD2. Trimming removed 4 bases from V and 3 bases from J; junction bases left unmatched: 13. Germline CDR1 reads SGHRS; CDR2 reads YFSETQ. The CDR3 is made up of 18 amino acids.

This clonotype was detected many times. The J gene is TRBJ2-2, the V gene TRBV10-3, with a weak D call TRBD2 (6 bases). The CDR3 runs to 16 residues. Germline-derived CDR1 and CDR2 are ENHRY and SYGVKD. Trimming shortened V by 5 bases and J by 6 bases, and 19 bases separated the two germline ends. The CDR3 nucleotides are TGTGCCATCAGTCTCTCGGGAGTCTGGGTCGCCGGGGAGCTGTTTTTT. As protein: CAISLSGVWVAGELFF.

Of note for this clonotype: A much larger clone differs by one base, so this may be a read error. The rearrangement joins TRBV20-1 to TRBJ2-5; TRBD2 matches at 8 bases. Germline V lookup: CDR1 DFQATT, CDR2 SNEGSKA (reference sequence). J gave up 7 bases and V 0 bases, and 13 bases lay outside the gene matches. This CDR3 is 16 amino acids long. DNA of the CDR3: TGCAGTGCTAGAGATCGGCCAGCGGGAGATCTAGGGACCCAGTACTTC. Translating gives CSARDRPAGDLGTQYF.

Details on this clonotype: A much larger clone lies one base from this, so it may be a read error. The V and J genes are TRBV5-1 and TRBJ2-5; D may be TRBD1 (7 bases). The CDR3 is made up of 14 amino acids. Germline V lookup: CDR1 SGHRS, CDR2 YFSETQ. V lost 1 base and J lost 5, with 12 bases in between. The CDR3 DNA is TGCGCCAGCAGCTTGCAGCAGGGGGGTGAGACCCAGTACTTC. This gives the protein CASSLQQGGETQYF.

This clonotype showed up many times. The chain recombines TRBV6-5 with TRBJ1-1; no clear D. This CDR3 comprises 14 residues. The germline V gene has CDR1 MNHEY and CDR2 SVGAGI. Trimming cost V 6 bases and J 0 bases, with 11 bases left between them. CDR3 in amino acids: CASSPILLNTEAFF. CDR3 DNA: TGTGCCAGCAGCCCAATACTCTTGAACACTGAAGCTTTCTTT.

The J gene is TRBJ1-4, the V gene TRBV20-1, with D unclear. This CDR3 spans 13 amino acids. Between the trimmed V and J ends, which lost 3 bases and 0 bases, there was a span of 5 bases. Per germline, CDR1 DFQATT and CDR2 SNEGSKA (reference sequence). CDR3 protein: CSARGSTNEKLFF. CDR3 sequence (DNA): TGCAGTGCTAGGGGATCAACTAATGAAAAACTGTTTTTT.

This clonotype came up a few times. An end of the junction does not agree with germline; a read error may underlie this. The V gene is TRBV4-1, the J gene TRBJ1-1; no firm D call. The CDR3 length is 13 residues. Germline assignment: CDR1 MGHRA and CDR2 YSYEKL. The CDR3 region has the DNA TGCGCCAGCGGCCATAGACGGAGCACTGAAGCTTTCTTT. It encodes CASGHRRSTEAFF.

This clonotype was recorded at least ten times. CDR3 DNA sequence: TGTGCCAGCAGCTCTTCCCGCCTTTATAGCAATCAGCCCCAGCATTTT. Protein sequence: CASSSSRLYSNQPQHF. The chain is built from TRBV7-9 and TRBJ1-5; D remains ambiguous. The CDR3 runs 16 residues. Between the trimmed V and J ends, which lost 4 bases and 0 bases, there was a span of 13 bases. Germline CDR1 and CDR2: SEHNR and FQNEAQ (reference sequence). Based on the CDR3 plus reference TRBV7-9 and TRBJ1-5, the full variable domain is DTGVSQNPRHKITKRGQNVTFRCDPISEHNRLYWYRQTLGQGPEFLTYFQNEAQLEKSRLLSDRFSAERPKGSFSTLEIQRTEQGDSAMYLCASSSSRLYSNQPQHFGDGTRLSIL.

The rearrangement links TRBV5-5 to TRBJ2-7, with a possible D match to TRBD2 (5 bases). Germline V gene sequence: CDR1 SGHKS, CDR2 YYEKEE (reference sequence). The length of the CDR3 is 13 residues. The V and J ends lost 0 bases and 5 bases respectively, with 9 bases between them. The CDR3 nucleotides are TGTGCCAGCAGCTTGGACTCCGGGGACGAGCAGTACTTC. It codes for CASSLDSGDEQYF.

Comments on this clonotype: Just one base apart from a much larger clone, this may be a read error. A read error is likely, as this CDR3 ends without the conserved phenylalanine or tryptophan. The rearrangement joins TRBV7-8 to TRBJ2-7; possible D gene TRBD1, 6 bases. Germline V lookup: CDR1 SGHVS, CDR2 FQNEAQ. V lost 4 bases to trimming and J lost 3 bases, with 13 bases between them. CDR3 length: 14 residues. CDR3 nucleotides: TGTGCCAGCAGCTACGGACAGATATACTACGAGCAGTACCTC. Its translation is CASSYGQIYYEQYL.

In its sample, this clonotype was seen many times. This chain connects TRBV6-1 to TRBJ1-1; 8 positions match TRBD1. The J segment lost 4 bases and the V segment lost 6 bases, leaving 7 bases of the junction unmatched. The CDR3 consists of 14 residues. Looked up from germline, CDR1 is MNHNS and CDR2 is SASEGT. The CDR3 loop is CASREDREVTEAFF. CDR3 bases: TGTGCCAGCAGAGAGGACAGGGAGGTCACTGAAGCTTTCTTT.

Comment on this clonotype: At one boundary the junction diverges from the germline segment, which might be a read error. As DNA, the CDR3 is TGTGCCAGCCCGGGACAGGGGAAAGGGTGCATCTTC. The encoded protein is CASPGQGKGCIF. V and J are TRBV19 and TRBJ2-1, with 10 bases fitting TRBD1. The CDR3 sequence is 12 residues long. Per the germline V gene, CDR1 is LNHDA and CDR2 is SQIVND (reference sequence).

Comment on this clonotype: A much larger clone differs by one base, so this may be a read error. CDR3 in amino acids: CSATSLDTSHNGQFF. The CDR3 nucleotides are TGCAGTGCTACCAGCTTGGACACATCCCACAATGGGCAGTTCTTC. The chain is built from TRBV20-1 and TRBJ2-1; maybe TRBD1 (5 bases). The CDR3 covers 15 residues. Germline V gene data show CDR1 as DFQATT and CDR2 as SNEGSKA (reference sequence).

The V and J genes are TRBV14 and TRBJ1-1; D is ambiguous. With 6 bases removed from V and 0 bases from J, the gap between germline ends came to 17 bases. CDR1 and CDR2 (germline): SGHDN, FVKESK. CDR3 length equals 16 residues. The CDR3 reads CASSITGFYMNTEAFF. The CDR3 region has the DNA TGTGCCAGCAGTATAACCGGGTTTTATATGAACACTGAAGCTTTCTTT. The whole variable domain, remainder taken from reference TRBV14 and TRBJ1-1, is EAGVTQFPSHSVIEKGQTVTLRCDPISGHDNLYWYRRVMGKEIKFLLHFVKESKQDESGMPNNRFLAERTGGTYSTLKVQPAELEDSGVYFCASSITGFYMNTEAFFGQGTRLTVV.

A word on this clonotype: This may come from a read error, since a much larger clone is one base off. The CDR3 region has the DNA TGTGCCAACAGCTACGGGGAGGGCACAGATACGCAGTATTTT. Residues: CANSYGEGTDTQYF. V usage is TRBV7-9 and J usage is TRBJ2-3, with D possibly TRBD2 on 6 matching bases. This CDR3 is 14 amino acids long. From germline, CDR1 is SEHNR and CDR2 FQNEAQ (reference sequence).

The V and J genes are TRBV7-8 and TRBJ1-1, with D perhaps TRBD1 (6 bases). The CDR3 has 14 residues. The ends were cut back, 5 bases at V and 3 bases at J, with 13 bases in the middle. The germline gives CDR1 SGHVS, CDR2 FQNEAQ. The CDR3 loop is CASSPRGGDTEAFF. The CDR3 nucleotides are TGTGCCAGCAGCCCGAGGGGGGGGGACACTGAAGCTTTCTTT.

J is TRBJ2-7 and V is TRBV4-2; 15 bases agree with TRBD2. The CDR3 runs 16 residues. V was pared by 4 bases and J by 4 bases, with 5 bases of the junction left unmatched. The germline CDR1 and CDR2 sequences are LGHNA and YNFKEQ. The CDR3 region is CASSPGLAGGTYEQYF. The CDR3 coding sequence is TGTGCCAGCAGCCCCGGACTAGCGGGAGGGACTTACGAGCAGTACTTC.

In this sample, this clonotype turned up many times. CDR3 coding DNA: TGTGCCATCAGTGAAGGGGAGGGACAGCTTACCGGGGAGCTGTTTTTT. Protein: CAISEGEGQLTGELFF. V and J are TRBV10-3 and TRBJ2-2; D is possibly TRBD1 or TRBD2 (7 bases each). The germline V gene encodes CDR1 ENHRY and CDR2 SYGVKD. Trimming removed 3 bases at V and 5 bases at J, with 16 bases between. The length of the CDR3 is 16 residues.

The CDR3 DNA follows: TGTGCCATCAGTGTGTCGCAGGGTTGGTATGGCTACACCTTC. It translates to CAISVSQGWYGYTF. The J gene is TRBJ1-2, the V gene TRBV10-3, with TRBD1 as a possible D gene (5 bases). The germline V gene has CDR1 ENHRY and CDR2 SYGVKD. The CDR3 is 14 residues long. Trimming cost V 4 bases and J 5 bases, with 14 bases left between them.

This clonotype was detected many times. This chain uses TRBV20-1 with TRBJ1-6; the D is unclear. CDR1 is DFQATT and CDR2 is SNEGSKA in the germline V gene (reference sequence). This CDR3 contains 16 residues. Trimming pared 0 bases from V and 7 bases from J, leaving 16 bases between. In DNA, the CDR3 is TGCAGTGCTAGAGAATTGGTTGGGCACCAGAATTCACCCCTCCACTTT. It is translated as CSARELVGHQNSPLHF.